These 5 T cell receptor beta chains were all obtained from the same sample, sequenced in a study of early T cells in non-severe SARS-CoV-2 infection (dated by TCRdb to about 2021). Receptor amplification or capture employed 5' RACE. TCRdb lists the instrument as NextSeq 500. Using fastp trimming at Q25 and MiXCR clonotype assembly, TCRdb reanalyzed the public sequencing data and kept in-frame beta chains. Rows are combined by CDR3 protein, so each entry shows the most common genes and DNA. This sample has tens of thousands of distinct CDR3 sequences in its table, and roughly 7% of those were observed once. 6.5% to 8.5% of the sample comes from the top ten. The sequenced material came from whole blood. The receptors derive from an adult who was a healthcare worker with PCR-confirmed SARS-CoV-2 infection or an uninfected control (not recorded which).

Many counts were recorded for this clonotype. CDR3 residues: CSVDVAPGYEQYF. The DNA of the CDR3 is TGCAGCGTTGACGTTGCCCCGGGCTACGAGCAGTACTTC. V gene TRBV29-1 combines with J gene TRBJ2-7; D gene ambiguous. This CDR3 is built from 13 residues. Trimming left V 3 bases short and J 3 bases short, with 12 bases between. Per the germline V gene, CDR1 is SQVTM and CDR2 is ANQGSEA.

By sample share, this clonotype is medium-sized. CDR3: CASSYEVGQPQHF. Written as DNA, the CDR3 is TGTGCCAGCAGTTACGAGGTGGGGCAGCCCCAGCATTTT. The J gene is TRBJ1-5, the V gene TRBV6-2 or TRBV6-3; D is undetermined. Germline V gene lookup returns CDR1 MNHEY and CDR2 SVGEGT. This CDR3 is built from 13 residues. The germline V and J ends were trimmed by 2 bases and 7 bases, with 9 bases remaining between them.

This clonotype has ten or more counts. The chain has TRBV7-2 and TRBJ2-3; D is undetermined. In germline, CDR1 is SGHTA, CDR2 FQGNSA. There are 15 residues in the CDR3. V shed 1 base and J shed 0 bases, with 8 bases lying between them. The CDR3 region has the DNA TGTGCCAGCAGCTTAGTTGGTACTAGCACAGATACGCAGTATTTT. Translation: CASSLVGTSTDTQYF.

This clonotype was picked up a small number of times. The chain combines TRBV5-4 with TRBJ2-3; D is unresolved. V was pared by 0 bases and J by 6 bases, with 11 bases between. Germline V gene sequence: CDR1 SGHNT, CDR2 YYREEE (reference sequence). The CDR3 is 14 amino acids. The DNA of the CDR3 is TGTGCCAGCAGCTTGGGGGCAGGCCCCGATACGCAGTATTTT. Amino acids: CASSLGAGPDTQYF.

This clonotype appeared many times. V gene TRBV6-5 combines with J gene TRBJ2-7; 11 nucleotides align to TRBD2. CDR1 and CDR2 from the germline V gene are MNHEY and SVGAGI. This CDR3 has 15 amino acids. The junction had 4 bases not matched to a gene; V was cut back by 0 bases and J by 6 bases. CDR3 nucleotides: TGTGCCAGCAGTTACTCGTCTAGCGGGGGGTTCGAGCAGTACTTC. Translation gives CASSYSSSGGFEQYF.